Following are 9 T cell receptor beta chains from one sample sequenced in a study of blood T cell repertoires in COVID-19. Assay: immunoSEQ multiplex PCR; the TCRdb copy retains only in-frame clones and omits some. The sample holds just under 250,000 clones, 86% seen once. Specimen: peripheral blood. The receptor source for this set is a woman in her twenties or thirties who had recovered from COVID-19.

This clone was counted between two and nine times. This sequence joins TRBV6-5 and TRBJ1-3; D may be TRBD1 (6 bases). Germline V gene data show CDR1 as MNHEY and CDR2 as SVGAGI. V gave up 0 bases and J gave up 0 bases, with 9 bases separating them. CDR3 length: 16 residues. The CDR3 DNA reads TGTGCCAGCAGTTACTCGGGGGCCAGCTCTGGAAACACCATATATTTT. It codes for CASSYSGASSGNTIYF.

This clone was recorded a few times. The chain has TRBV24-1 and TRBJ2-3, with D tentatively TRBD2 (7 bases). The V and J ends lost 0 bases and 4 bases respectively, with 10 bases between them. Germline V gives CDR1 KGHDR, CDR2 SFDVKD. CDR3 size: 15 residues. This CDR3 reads CATSDLQGGADTQYF. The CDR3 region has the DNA TGTGCCACCAGTGATTTGCAAGGGGGGGCAGATACGCAGTATTTT.

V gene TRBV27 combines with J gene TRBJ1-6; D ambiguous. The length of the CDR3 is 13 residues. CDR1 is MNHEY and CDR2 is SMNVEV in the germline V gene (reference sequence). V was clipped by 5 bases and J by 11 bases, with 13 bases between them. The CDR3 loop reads CASSIGRGTPLHF. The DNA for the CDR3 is TGTGCCAGCAGTATCGGTAGAGGTACACCCCTCCACTTT.

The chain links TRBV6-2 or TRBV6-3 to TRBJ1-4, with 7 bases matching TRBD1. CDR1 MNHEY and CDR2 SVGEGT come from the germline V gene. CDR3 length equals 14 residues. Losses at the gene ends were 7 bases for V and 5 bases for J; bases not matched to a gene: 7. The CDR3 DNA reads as TGTGCCAGCAACCCGAGGGGGCTAAATGAAAAACTGTTTTTT. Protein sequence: CASNPRGLNEKLFF.

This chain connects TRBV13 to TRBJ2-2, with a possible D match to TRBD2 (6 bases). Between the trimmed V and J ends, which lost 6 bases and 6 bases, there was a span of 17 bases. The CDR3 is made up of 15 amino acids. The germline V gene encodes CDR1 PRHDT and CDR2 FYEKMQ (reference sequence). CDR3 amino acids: CASSQLPGTAGELFF. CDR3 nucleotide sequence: TGTGCCAGCAGTCAGCTACCCGGGACTGCCGGGGAGCTGTTTTTT.

In DNA, the CDR3 is TGCGCCAGCAGCCGCTCAGGGGACACCGGGGAGCTGTTTTTT. Translation: CASSRSGDTGELFF. The V gene is TRBV5-1, the J gene TRBJ2-2; TRBD1 might be the D (6 bases). CDR1 and CDR2 (germline): SGHRS, YFSETQ. This CDR3 contains 14 residues. V was pared by 4 bases and J by 3 bases, with 10 bases between.

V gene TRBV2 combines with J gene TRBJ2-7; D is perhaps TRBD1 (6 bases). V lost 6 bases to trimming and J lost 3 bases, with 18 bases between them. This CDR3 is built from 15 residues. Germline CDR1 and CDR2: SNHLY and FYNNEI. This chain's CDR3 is CASRSPWQGSYEQYF. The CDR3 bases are TGTGCCAGCAGGTCGCCGTGGCAGGGGAGCTACGAGCAGTACTTC.

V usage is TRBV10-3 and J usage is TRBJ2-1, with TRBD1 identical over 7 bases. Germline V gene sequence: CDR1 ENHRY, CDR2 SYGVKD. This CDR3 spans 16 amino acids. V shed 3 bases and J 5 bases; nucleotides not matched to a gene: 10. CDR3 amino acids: CAISDFRDRDNNEQFF. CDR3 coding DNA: TGTGCCATCAGTGACTTCCGCGACAGGGACAACAATGAGCAGTTCTTC.

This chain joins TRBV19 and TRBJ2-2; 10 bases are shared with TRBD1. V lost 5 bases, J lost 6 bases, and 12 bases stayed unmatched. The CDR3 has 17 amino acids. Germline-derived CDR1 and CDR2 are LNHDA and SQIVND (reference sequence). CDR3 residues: CASSSDRGLFLAGELFF. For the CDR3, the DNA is TGTGCCAGTAGTTCGGACAGGGGGTTATTCCTTGCCGGGGAGCTGTTTTTT. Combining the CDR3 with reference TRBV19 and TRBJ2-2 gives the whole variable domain DGGITQSPKYLFRKEGQNVTLSCEQNLNHDAMYWYRQDPGQGLRLIYYSQIVNDFQKGDIAEGYSVSREKKESFPLTVTSAQKNPTAFYLCASSSDRGLFLAGELFFGEGSRLTVL.